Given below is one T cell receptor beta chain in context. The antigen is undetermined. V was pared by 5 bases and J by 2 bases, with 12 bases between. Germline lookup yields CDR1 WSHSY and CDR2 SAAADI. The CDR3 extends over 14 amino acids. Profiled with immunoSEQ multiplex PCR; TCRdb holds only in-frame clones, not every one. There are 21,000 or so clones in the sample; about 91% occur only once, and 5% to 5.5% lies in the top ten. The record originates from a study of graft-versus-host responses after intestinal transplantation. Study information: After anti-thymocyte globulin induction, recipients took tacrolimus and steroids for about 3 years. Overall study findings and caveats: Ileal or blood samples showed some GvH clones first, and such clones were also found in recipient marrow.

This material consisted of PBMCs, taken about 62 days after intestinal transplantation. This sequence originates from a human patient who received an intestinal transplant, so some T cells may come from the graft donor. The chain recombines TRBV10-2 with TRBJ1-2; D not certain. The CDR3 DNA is TGCGCCAGCAGTAAGGCTCTTCAAAACTATGGCTACACCTTC. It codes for CASSKALQNYGYTF.